This is a list of T cell receptor beta chains from one sample in a study of CD8+CD57+ T cells in acquired aplastic anemia. One entry per CDR3 protein, called by TCRdb with MiXCR from the reads. The sample has approximately 470,000 distinct CDR3 sequences, more than 25% seen once. Sample: sorted CD4+, CD8+, or CD8+CD57+ T cells (not recorded which) from PBMCs. The receptors were sampled from a human donor with aplastic anemia. Each CDR3 is given with its conserved first and last residue. D genes are given only for firm matches. Size is omitted from some rows. Given values are once, few, many or a class for expanded clones.

V gene: TRBV7-2
J gene: TRBJ1-2
clone size: many
D gene: NA
CDR3 protein: CASSLAGSGYTF
CDR3 DNA: TGTGCCAGCAGCTTAGCGGGTTCTGGCTACACCTTC

V gene: TRBV4-2
J gene: TRBJ2-3
clone size: NA
D gene: TRBD2
CDR3 protein: CASSQDRLAGNADTQYF
CDR3 DNA: TGTGCCAGCAGCCAAGATCGACTAGCGGGTAACGCAGATACGCAGTATTTT

V gene: TRBV5-1
J gene: TRBJ2-7
clone size: NA
D gene: NA
CDR3 protein: CASSLRTGGFGEQYF
CDR3 DNA: TGCGCCAGCAGCCTTCGGACCGGCGGGTTCGGCGAGCAGTACTTC

V gene: TRBV5-4
J gene: TRBJ1-6
clone size: few
D gene: TRBD1
CDR3 protein: CASSQGAVGSPLHF
CDR3 DNA: TGTGCCAGCAGCCAGGGGGCGGTGGGTTCACCCCTCCACTTT

V gene: TRBV6-5
J gene: TRBJ1-1
clone size: once
D gene: NA
CDR3 protein: CASSYSWGTEAFF
CDR3 DNA: TGTGCCAGCAGTTACTCGTGGGGCACTGAAGCTTTCTTT

V gene: TRBV7-2
J gene: TRBJ1-1
clone size: NA
D gene: NA
CDR3 protein: CASSSSSIEAFF
CDR3 DNA: TGTGCCAGCAGCTCTAGTTCGATTGAAGCTTTCTTT

V gene: TRBV19
J gene: TRBJ1-1
clone size: many
D gene: TRBD1
CDR3 protein: CASSIVRTGGTEAFF
CDR3 DNA: TGTGCCAGTAGTATAGTCAGGACAGGGGGCACTGAAGCTTTCTTT

V gene: TRBV2
J gene: TRBJ1-2
clone size: NA
D gene: TRBD1
CDR3 protein: CASSQGAAWGYTF
CDR3 DNA: TGTGCCAGCAGTCAGGGGGCGGCCTGGGGCTACACCTTC

V gene: TRBV29-1
J gene: TRBJ2-2
clone size: many
D gene: TRBD1
CDR3 protein: CSARQGSNTGELFF
CDR3 DNA: TGCAGCGCCAGACAGGGGTCGAACACCGGGGAGCTGTTTTTT

V gene: TRBV5-6
J gene: TRBJ1-6
clone size: many
D gene: TRBD1
CDR3 protein: CASSWDRNSPLHF
CDR3 DNA: TGTGCCAGCAGCTGGGACAGAAATTCACCCCTCCACTTT

V gene: TRBV5-5
J gene: TRBJ1-4
clone size: once
D gene: NA
CDR3 protein: CASGRTAATNEKLFF
CDR3 DNA: TGCGCCAGCGGTAGGACGGCTGCAACTAATGAAAAACTGTTTTTT